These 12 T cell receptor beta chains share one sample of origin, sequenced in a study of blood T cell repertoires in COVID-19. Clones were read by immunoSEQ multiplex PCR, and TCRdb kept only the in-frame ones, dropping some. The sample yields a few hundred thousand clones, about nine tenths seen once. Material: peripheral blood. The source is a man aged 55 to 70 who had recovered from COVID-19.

CDR3 coding DNA: TGTGCCACCAGTGATTTCAGGGGGCCCCAGCATTTT. Translating it yields CATSDFRGPQHF. The chain links TRBV24-1 to TRBJ1-5; weak D call: TRBD1 (6 bases). Germline V lookup: CDR1 KGHDR, CDR2 SFDVKD. V lost 1 base, J lost 9 bases, and 6 bases lay in between. This CDR3 has 12 amino acids.

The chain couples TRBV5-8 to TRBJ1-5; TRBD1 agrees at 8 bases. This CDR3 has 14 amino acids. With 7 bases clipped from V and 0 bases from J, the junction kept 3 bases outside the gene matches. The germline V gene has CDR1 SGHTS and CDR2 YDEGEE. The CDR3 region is CASGTGNSNQPQHF. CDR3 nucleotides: TGTGCCAGCGGGACAGGTAATAGCAATCAGCCCCAGCATTTT.

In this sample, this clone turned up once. CDR3 coding DNA: TGTGCCAGCAGTGAGACCCAGAGGATGACGCAAGAGACCCAGTACTTC. Translation gives CASSETQRMTQETQYF. The chain employs TRBV2 and TRBJ2-5; D unclear. The ends were cut back, 3 bases at V and 2 bases at J, with 16 bases in the middle. Germline CDR1 is SNHLY and CDR2 is FYNNEI. The CDR3 has 16 amino acids.

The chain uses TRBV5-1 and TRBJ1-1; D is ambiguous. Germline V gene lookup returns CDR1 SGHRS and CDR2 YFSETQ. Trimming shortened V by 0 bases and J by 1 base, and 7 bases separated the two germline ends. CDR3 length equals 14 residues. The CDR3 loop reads CASSLVNRNTEAFF. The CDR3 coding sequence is TGCGCCAGCAGCTTGGTCAACAGGAACACTGAAGCTTTCTTT.

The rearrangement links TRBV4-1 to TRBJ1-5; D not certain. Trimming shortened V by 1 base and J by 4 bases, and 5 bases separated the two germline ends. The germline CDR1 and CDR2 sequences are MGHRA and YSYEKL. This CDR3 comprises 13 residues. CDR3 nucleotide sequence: TGCGCCAGCAGCCAAGGCCTAAATCAGCCCCAGCATTTT. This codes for CASSQGLNQPQHF.

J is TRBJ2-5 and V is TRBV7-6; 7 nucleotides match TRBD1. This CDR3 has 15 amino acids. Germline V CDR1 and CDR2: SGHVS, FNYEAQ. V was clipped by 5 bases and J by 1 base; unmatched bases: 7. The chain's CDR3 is CASSETGLPQETQYF. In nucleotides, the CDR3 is TGTGCCAGCAGCGAGACAGGGCTTCCCCAAGAGACCCAGTACTTC. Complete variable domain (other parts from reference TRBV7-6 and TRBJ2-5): GAGVSQSPRYKVTKRGQDVALRCDPISGHVSLYWYRQALGQGPEFLTYFNYEAQQDKSGLPNDRFSAERPEGSISTLTIQRTEQRDSAMYRCASSETGLPQETQYFGPGTRLLVL.

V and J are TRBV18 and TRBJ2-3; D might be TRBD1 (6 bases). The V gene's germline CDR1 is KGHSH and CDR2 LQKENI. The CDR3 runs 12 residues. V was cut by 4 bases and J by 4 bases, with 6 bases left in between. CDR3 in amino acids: CASSQGADTQYF. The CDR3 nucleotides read TGTGCCAGCTCACAGGGGGCAGATACGCAGTATTTT.

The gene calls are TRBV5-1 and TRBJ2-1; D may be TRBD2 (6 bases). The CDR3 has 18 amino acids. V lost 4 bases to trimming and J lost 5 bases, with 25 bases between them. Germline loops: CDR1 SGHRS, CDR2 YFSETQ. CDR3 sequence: CASSLNPGVRGPDNEQFF. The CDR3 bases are TGCGCCAGCAGCCTCAACCCGGGAGTTAGGGGACCCGACAATGAGCAGTTCTTC.

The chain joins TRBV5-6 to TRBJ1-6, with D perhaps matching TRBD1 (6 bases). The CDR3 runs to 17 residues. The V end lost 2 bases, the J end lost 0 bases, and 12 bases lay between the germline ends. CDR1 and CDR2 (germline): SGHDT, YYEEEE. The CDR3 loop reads CASSFGQLSSYNSPLHF. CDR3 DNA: TGTGCCAGCAGCTTCGGACAGTTGAGCTCCTATAATTCACCCCTCCACTTT.

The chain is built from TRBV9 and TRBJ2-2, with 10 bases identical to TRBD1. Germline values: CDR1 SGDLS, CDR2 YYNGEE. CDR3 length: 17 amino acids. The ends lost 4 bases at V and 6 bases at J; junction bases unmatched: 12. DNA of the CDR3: TGTGCCAGCAGCTTAAATAGGGACAGGGGTAGACCCGGGGAGCTGTTTTTT. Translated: CASSLNRDRGRPGELFF.

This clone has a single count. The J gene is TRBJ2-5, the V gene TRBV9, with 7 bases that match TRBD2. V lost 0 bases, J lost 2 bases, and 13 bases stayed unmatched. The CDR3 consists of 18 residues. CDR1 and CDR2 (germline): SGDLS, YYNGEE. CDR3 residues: CASSVAQRTAGNQETQYF. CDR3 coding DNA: TGTGCCAGCAGCGTAGCTCAGAGAACAGCGGGGAATCAAGAGACCCAGTACTTC.

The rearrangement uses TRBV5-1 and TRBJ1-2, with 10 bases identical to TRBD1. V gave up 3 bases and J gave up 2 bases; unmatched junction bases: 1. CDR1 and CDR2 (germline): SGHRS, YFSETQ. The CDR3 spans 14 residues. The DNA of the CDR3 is TGCGCCAGCAGCTGGGGACAGGGGAACTATGGCTACACCTTC. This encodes CASSWGQGNYGYTF. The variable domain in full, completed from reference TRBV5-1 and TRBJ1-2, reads KAGVTQTPRYLIKTRGQQVTLSCSPISGHRSVSWYQQTPGQGLQFLFEYFSETQRNKGNFPGRFSGRQFSNSRSEMNVSTLELGDSALYLCASSWGQGNYGYTFGSGTRLTVV.